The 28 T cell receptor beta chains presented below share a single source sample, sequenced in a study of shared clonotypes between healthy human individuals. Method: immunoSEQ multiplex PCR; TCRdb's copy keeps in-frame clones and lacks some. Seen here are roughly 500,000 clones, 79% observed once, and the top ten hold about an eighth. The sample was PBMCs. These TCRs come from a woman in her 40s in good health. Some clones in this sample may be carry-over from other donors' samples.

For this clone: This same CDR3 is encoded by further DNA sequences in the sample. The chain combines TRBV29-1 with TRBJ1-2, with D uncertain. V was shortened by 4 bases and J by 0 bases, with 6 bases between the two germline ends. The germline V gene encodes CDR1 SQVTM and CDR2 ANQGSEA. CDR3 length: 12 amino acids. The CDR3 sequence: CSVVGSNYGYTF. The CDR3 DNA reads TGCAGCGTTGTTGGGTCTAACTATGGCTACACCTTC.

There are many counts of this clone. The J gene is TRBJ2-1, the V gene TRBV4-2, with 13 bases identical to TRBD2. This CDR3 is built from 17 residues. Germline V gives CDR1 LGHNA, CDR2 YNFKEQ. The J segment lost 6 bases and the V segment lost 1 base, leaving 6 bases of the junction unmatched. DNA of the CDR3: TGTGCCAGCAGCCAAGGGACTAGCGGGAGTTTTCCCAATGAGCAGTTCTTC. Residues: CASSQGTSGSFPNEQFF.

The CDR3 region is CASSRGRTNEKLFF. The CDR3 coding sequence is TGTGCCAGCAGCCGGGGACGGACTAATGAAAAACTGTTTTTT. The chain combines TRBV11-1 with TRBJ1-4, with a tentative D call TRBD1 (5 bases). V lost 5 bases and J lost 2, with 9 bases in between. Germline V CDR1 and CDR2: SGHAT, FQDESV (reference sequence). This CDR3 spans 14 amino acids.

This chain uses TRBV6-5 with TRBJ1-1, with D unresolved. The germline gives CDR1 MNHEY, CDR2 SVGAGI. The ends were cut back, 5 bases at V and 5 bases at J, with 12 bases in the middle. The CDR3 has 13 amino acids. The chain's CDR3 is CASSPPARTEAFF. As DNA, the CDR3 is TGTGCCAGCAGTCCCCCGGCCCGGACTGAAGCTTTCTTT.

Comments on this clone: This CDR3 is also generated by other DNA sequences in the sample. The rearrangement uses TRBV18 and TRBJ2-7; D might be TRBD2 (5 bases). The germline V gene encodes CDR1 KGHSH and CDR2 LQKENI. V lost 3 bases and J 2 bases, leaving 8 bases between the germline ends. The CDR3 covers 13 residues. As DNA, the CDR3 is TGTGCCAGCTCACCGTCCGGGGCCTACGAGCAGTACTTC. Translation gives CASSPSGAYEQYF.

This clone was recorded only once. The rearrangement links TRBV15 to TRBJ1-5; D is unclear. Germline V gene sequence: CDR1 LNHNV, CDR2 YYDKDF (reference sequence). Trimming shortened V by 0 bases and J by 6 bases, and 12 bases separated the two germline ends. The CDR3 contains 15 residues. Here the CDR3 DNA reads TGTGCCACCAGCAGAGATTGGCAGTCGGGTCAGCCCCAGCATTTT. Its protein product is CATSRDWQSGQPQHF.

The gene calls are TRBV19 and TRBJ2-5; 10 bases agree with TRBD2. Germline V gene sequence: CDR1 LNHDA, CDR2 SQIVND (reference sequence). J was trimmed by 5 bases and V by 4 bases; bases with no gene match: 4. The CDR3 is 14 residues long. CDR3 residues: CASSNLAGEETQYF. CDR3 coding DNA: TGTGCCAGTAGTAATCTAGCGGGAGAGGAGACCCAGTACTTC.

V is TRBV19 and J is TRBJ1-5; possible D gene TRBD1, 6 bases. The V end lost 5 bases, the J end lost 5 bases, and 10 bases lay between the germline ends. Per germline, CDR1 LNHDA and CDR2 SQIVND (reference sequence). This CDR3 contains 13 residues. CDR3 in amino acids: CASSLYRDQPQHF. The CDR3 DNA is TGTGCCAGTAGTTTATACAGGGATCAGCCCCAGCATTTT.

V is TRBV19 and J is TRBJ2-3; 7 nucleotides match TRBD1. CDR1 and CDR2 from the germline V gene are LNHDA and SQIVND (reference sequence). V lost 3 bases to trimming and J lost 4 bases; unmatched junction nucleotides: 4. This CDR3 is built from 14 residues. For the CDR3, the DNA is TGTGCCAGTAGTATCCGGGACAGCGCAGATACGCAGTATTTT. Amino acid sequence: CASSIRDSADTQYF. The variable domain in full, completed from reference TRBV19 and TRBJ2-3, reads DGGITQSPKYLFRKEGQNVTLSCEQNLNHDAMYWYRQDPGQGLRLIYYSQIVNDFQKGDIAEGYSVSREKKESFPLTVTSAQKNPTAFYLCASSIRDSADTQYFGPGTRLTVL.

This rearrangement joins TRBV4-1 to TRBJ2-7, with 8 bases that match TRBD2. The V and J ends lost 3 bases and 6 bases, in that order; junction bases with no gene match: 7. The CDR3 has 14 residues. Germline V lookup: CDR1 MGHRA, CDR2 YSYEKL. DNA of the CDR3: TGCGCCAGCAGCCAGACGGGAGGGCTAGGCGAGCAGTACTTC. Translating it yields CASSQTGGLGEQYF.

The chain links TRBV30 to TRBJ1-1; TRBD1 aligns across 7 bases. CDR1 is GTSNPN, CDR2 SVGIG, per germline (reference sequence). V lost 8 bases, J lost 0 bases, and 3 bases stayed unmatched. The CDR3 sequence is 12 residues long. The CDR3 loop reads CARGQMNTEAFF. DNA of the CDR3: TGTGCCCGGGGACAGATGAACACTGAAGCTTTCTTT.

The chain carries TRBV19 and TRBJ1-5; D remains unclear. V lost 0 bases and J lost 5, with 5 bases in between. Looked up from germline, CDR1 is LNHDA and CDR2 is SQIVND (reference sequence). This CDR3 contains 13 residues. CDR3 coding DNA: TGTGCCAGTAGTATAGATGCTGATCAGCCCCAGCATTTT. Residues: CASSIDADQPQHF. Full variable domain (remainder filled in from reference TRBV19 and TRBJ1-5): DGGITQSPKYLFRKEGQNVTLSCEQNLNHDAMYWYRQDPGQGLRLIYYSQIVNDFQKGDIAEGYSVSREKKESFPLTVTSAQKNPTAFYLCASSIDADQPQHFGDGTRLSIL.

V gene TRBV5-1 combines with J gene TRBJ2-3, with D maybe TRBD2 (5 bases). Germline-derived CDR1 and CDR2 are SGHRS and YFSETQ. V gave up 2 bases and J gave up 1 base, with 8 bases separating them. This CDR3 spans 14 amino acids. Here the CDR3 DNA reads TGCGCCAGCAGCTTCGAGGGCGGCACAGATACGCAGTATTTT. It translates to CASSFEGGTDTQYF.

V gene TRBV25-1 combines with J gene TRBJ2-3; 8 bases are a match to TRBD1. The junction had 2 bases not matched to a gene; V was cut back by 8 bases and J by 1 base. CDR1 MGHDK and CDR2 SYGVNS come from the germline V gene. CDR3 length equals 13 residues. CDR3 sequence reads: CASAGQGTDTQYF. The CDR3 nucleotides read TGTGCCAGCGCGGGACAGGGCACAGATACGCAGTATTTT. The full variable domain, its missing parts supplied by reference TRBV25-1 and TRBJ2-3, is EADIYQTPRYLVIGTGKKITLECSQTMGHDKMYWYQQDPGMELHLIHYSYGVNSTEKGDLSSESTVSRIRTEHFPLTLESARPSHTSQYLCASAGQGTDTQYFGPGTRLTVL.

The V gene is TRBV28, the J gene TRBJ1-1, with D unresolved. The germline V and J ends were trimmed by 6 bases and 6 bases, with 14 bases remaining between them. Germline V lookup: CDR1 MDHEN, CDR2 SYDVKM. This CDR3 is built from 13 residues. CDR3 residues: CASSPRLGAEAFF. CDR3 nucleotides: TGTGCCAGCAGCCCCAGGCTTGGCGCTGAAGCTTTCTTT.

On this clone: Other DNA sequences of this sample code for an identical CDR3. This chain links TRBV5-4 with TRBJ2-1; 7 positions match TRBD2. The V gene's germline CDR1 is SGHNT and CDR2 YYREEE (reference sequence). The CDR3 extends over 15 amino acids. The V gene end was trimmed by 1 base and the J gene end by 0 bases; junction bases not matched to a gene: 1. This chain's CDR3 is CASSLSGNSYNEQFF. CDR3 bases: TGTGCCAGCAGCTTGAGCGGGAACTCCTACAATGAGCAGTTCTTC.

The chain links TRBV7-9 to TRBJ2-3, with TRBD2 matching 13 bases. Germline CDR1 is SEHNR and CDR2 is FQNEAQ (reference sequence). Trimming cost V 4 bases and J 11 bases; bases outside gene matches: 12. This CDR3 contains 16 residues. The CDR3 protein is CASSSGGTSGEIGQYF. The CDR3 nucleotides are TGTGCCAGCAGCTCCGGGGGGACTAGCGGGGAGATAGGGCAGTATTTT.

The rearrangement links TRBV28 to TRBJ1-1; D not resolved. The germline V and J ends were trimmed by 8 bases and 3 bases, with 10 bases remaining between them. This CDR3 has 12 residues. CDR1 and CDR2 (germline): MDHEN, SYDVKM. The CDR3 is CASRHPDTEAFF. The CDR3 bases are TGTGCCAGCCGTCACCCGGACACTGAAGCTTTCTTT.

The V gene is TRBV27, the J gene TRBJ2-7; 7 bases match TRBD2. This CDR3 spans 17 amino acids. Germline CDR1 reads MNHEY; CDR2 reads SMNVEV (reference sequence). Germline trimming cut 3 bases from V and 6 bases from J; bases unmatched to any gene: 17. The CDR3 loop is CASSLGGWRLDRPEQYF. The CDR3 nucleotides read TGTGCCAGCAGTTTGGGGGGGTGGAGACTAGATAGACCCGAGCAGTACTTC.

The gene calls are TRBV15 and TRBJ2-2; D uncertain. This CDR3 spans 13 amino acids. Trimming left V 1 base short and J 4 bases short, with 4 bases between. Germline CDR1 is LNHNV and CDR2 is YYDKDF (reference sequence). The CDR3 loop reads CATSRGATGELFF. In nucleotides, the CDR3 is TGTGCCACCAGCAGAGGGGCCACCGGGGAGCTGTTTTTT.

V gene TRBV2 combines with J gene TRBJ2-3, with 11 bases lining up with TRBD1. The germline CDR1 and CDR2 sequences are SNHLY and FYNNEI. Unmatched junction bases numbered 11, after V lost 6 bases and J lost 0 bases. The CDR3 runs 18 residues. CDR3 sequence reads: CASRAPGGTGGSTDTQYF. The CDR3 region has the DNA TGTGCCAGCAGGGCACCAGGGGGGACAGGGGGGAGCACAGATACGCAGTATTTT.

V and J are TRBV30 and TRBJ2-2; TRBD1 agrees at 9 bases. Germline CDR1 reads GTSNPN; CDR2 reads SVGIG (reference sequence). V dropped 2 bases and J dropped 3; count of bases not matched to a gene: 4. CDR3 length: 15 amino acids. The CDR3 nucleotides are TGTGCCTGGAGTCCCGGGACAGGGCACACCGGGGAGCTGTTTTTT. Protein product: CAWSPGTGHTGELFF.

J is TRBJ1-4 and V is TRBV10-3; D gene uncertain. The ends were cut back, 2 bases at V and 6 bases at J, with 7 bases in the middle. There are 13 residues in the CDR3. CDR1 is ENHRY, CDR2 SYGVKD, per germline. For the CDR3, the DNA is TGTGCCATCAGTGAGGGCAGACATGAAAAACTGTTTTTT. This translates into CAISEGRHEKLFF.

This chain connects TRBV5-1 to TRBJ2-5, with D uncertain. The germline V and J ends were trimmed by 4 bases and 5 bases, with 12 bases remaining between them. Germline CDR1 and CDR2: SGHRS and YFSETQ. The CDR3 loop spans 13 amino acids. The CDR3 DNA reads TGCGCCAGCAGCCCCCTACTTGCGGAGACCCAGTACTTC. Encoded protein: CASSPLLAETQYF.

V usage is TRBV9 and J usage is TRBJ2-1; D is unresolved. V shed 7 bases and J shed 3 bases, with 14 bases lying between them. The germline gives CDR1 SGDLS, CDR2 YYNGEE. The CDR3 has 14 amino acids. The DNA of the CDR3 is TGTGCCAGCCGCGGACCGTTTATCTACAATGAGCAGTTCTTC. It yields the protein CASRGPFIYNEQFF.

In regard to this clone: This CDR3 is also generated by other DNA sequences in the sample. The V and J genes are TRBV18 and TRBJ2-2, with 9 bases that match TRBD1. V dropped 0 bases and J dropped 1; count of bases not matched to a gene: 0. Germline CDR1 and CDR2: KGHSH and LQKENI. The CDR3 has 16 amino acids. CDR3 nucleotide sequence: TGTGCCAGCTCACCACCGGGACAGGGGAACACCGGGGAGCTGTTTTTT. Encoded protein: CASSPPGQGNTGELFF.

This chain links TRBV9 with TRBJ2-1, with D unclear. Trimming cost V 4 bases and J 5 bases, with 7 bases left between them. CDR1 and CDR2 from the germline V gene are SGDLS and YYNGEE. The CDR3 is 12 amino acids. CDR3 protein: CASSPSDNEQFF. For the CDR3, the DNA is TGTGCCAGCAGCCCTTCGGACAATGAGCAGTTCTTC.

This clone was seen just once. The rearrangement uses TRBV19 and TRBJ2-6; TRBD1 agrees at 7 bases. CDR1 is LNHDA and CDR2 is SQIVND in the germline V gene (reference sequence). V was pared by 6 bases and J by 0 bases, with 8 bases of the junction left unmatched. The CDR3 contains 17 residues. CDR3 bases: TGTGCCAGTAGCCCTGGGACAGCGAGCTCTGGGGCCAACGTCCTGACTTTC. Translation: CASSPGTASSGANVLTF.